This entry lists 21 T cell receptor beta chains sequenced from one sample in a study of cytomegalovirus exposure and HLA in healthy donors. The primer mix had 60 Vbeta and 13 Jbeta primers. Clones were sequenced by immunoSEQ multiplex PCR, and TCRdb holds only the in-frame ones, with some missing. The data contain about 41,000 clones, more than 65% of them singletons. Sequences were obtained from PBMCs. The receptors here all came from a man aged 45-65 years in good health and CMV-seronegative.

The chain has TRBV19 and TRBJ1-1, with 9 bases fitting TRBD1. Trimming took 4 bases from V and 4 from J; bases not matched to a gene: 10. Germline CDR1 LNHDA, CDR2 SQIVND (reference sequence). The length of the CDR3 is 16 residues. CDR3: CASSTRRTGVTTEAFF. Written as DNA, the CDR3 is TGTGCCAGTAGTACCAGACGGACAGGGGTTACCACTGAAGCTTTCTTT.

The rearrangement joins TRBV28 to TRBJ1-4, with D hard to call. The germline CDR1 and CDR2 sequences are MDHEN and SYDVKM. The V and J ends lost 5 bases and 4 bases respectively, with 14 bases between them. This CDR3 has 15 residues. The CDR3 loop reads CASSEAEGRNEKLFF. The CDR3 DNA is TGTGCCAGCAGTGAAGCAGAGGGCCGTAATGAAAAACTGTTTTTT.

The V gene is TRBV12-5, the J gene TRBJ2-5, with D hard to call. V was pared by 1 base and J by 1 base, with 4 bases between. This CDR3 is 13 amino acids long. The germline V gene has CDR1 LGHNT and CDR2 FRNRAP. The DNA of the CDR3 is TGTGCTAGTGGTTTGGGCAGCCAAGAGACCCAGTACTTC. The encoded protein is CASGLGSQETQYF.

This sequence joins TRBV28 and TRBJ1-2; 9 nucleotides align to TRBD1. With V trimmed by 7 bases and J by 4 bases, 4 bases remained unmatched. The germline gives CDR1 MDHEN, CDR2 SYDVKM. CDR3 length: 13 amino acids. CDR3 bases: TGTGCCAGCAAAACAGGGGGCACCTATGGCTACACCTTC. Translated, it gives CASKTGGTYGYTF.

The chain uses TRBV19 and TRBJ2-5; D not resolved. The V gene's germline CDR1 is LNHDA and CDR2 SQIVND (reference sequence). The CDR3 runs 13 residues. Trimming took off 0 bases at V and 11 bases at J, with 13 bases between the two ends. The DNA for the CDR3 is TGTGCCAGTAGTATAGACACTTCGAAGGAGCAGTACTTC. Translating it yields CASSIDTSKEQYF.

Only a few counts were recorded for this clone. This rearrangement joins TRBV5-1 to TRBJ1-4, with 8 bases matching TRBD1. The CDR3 spans 15 residues. Germline CDR1 reads SGHRS; CDR2 reads YFSETQ. J was trimmed by 8 bases and V by 4 bases; bases with no gene match: 10. CDR3 residues: CASSISGTGREKLFF. The CDR3 DNA is TGCGCCAGCAGCATATCCGGGACAGGTAGAGAAAAACTGTTTTTT. Complete variable domain (other parts from reference TRBV5-1 and TRBJ1-4): KAGVTQTPRYLIKTRGQQVTLSCSPISGHRSVSWYQQTPGQGLQFLFEYFSETQRNKGNFPGRFSGRQFSNSRSEMNVSTLELGDSALYLCASSISGTGREKLFFGSGTQLSVL.

The chain couples TRBV18 to TRBJ1-1, with D hard to call. V lost 6 bases to trimming and J lost 1 base, with 6 bases between them. The CDR3 covers 12 residues. Per germline, CDR1 KGHSH and CDR2 LQKENI. For the CDR3, the DNA is TGTGCCAGCTCGGCGGGGAACACTGAAGCTTTCTTT. Amino acid sequence: CASSAGNTEAFF.

The chain recombines TRBV11-2 with TRBJ1-3, with a possible D match to TRBD1 (5 bases). The CDR3 is made up of 19 amino acids. Trimming took off 6 bases at V and 0 bases at J, with 24 bases between the two ends. CDR1 is SGHAT and CDR2 is FQNNGV in the germline V gene. The CDR3 sequence is CASSPQEPNYFDSGNTIYF. The CDR3 region has the DNA TGTGCCAGCAGTCCACAGGAGCCGAATTACTTTGACTCTGGAAACACCATATATTTT.

The rearrangement links TRBV19 to TRBJ2-5; 7 bases align to TRBD1. The J call may be mistaken, given a closer DNA end match to TRBJ2-7. The CDR3 has 14 amino acids. Looked up from germline, CDR1 is LNHDA and CDR2 is SQIVND (reference sequence). CDR3 sequence: CASSITTGNYEQYF. The CDR3 DNA follows: TGTGCCAGTAGTATCACGACAGGGAACTACGAGCAGTACTTC.

This clone was seen more than once but under ten times. The same CDR3 arises from other DNA sequences in this sample as well. The CDR3 protein is CASRGRVYEQYF. In DNA form, the CDR3 reads TGTGCCAGCAGAGGGAGGGTTTACGAGCAGTACTTC. The V gene is TRBV28, the J gene TRBJ2-7; 7 bases match TRBD2. This CDR3 spans 12 amino acids. The germline gives CDR1 MDHEN, CDR2 SYDVKM. V shed 6 bases, J shed 4 bases, and the junction held 3 bases outside the gene matches.

This chain links TRBV29-1 with TRBJ2-3; TRBD1 agrees at 7 bases. The CDR3 has 15 residues. Unmatched junction bases numbered 4, after V lost 1 base and J lost 0 bases. Per germline, CDR1 SQVTM and CDR2 ANQGSEA. The CDR3 loop reads CSVEVGTASTDTQYF. The CDR3 coding sequence is TGCAGCGTTGAAGTCGGGACAGCTAGCACAGATACGCAGTATTTT.

V and J are TRBV7-9 and TRBJ1-1; the D is unclear. V gave up 5 bases and J gave up 6 bases, with 16 bases separating them. CDR1 and CDR2 (germline): SEHNR, FQNEAQ (reference sequence). The CDR3 length is 14 residues. CDR3 in amino acids: CASSPVGLEAEAFF. CDR3 sequence (DNA): TGTGCCAGCAGCCCGGTTGGACTGGAGGCTGAAGCTTTCTTT.

The J gene is TRBJ1-2, the V gene TRBV4-3, with 9 positions matching TRBD1. Losses at the gene ends were 0 bases for V and 0 bases for J; bases not matched to a gene: 17. The germline gives CDR1 LGHNA, CDR2 YSLEER. The CDR3 consists of 21 residues. CDR3 bases: TGCGCCAGCAGCCAAGATCGATTTATCCCGGGACAGGGAGAATCTAACTATGGCTACACCTTC. It yields the protein CASSQDRFIPGQGESNYGYTF.

The chain couples TRBV18 to TRBJ2-3; D not resolved. Germline lookup yields CDR1 KGHSH and CDR2 LQKENI. V dropped 6 bases and J dropped 2 bases, with 15 bases sitting between them. The CDR3 runs to 15 residues. The CDR3 spells CASSPPSGPTDTQYF. CDR3 nucleotide sequence: TGTGCCAGCTCTCCCCCTAGTGGTCCCACAGATACGCAGTATTTT.

The genes are TRBV7-9 and TRBJ1-6; no clear D. With 0 bases removed from V and 8 bases from J, the gap between germline ends came to 5 bases. Germline V gives CDR1 SEHNR, CDR2 FQNEAQ (reference sequence). This CDR3 is 13 amino acids long. CDR3 loop: CASSLAGDSPLHF. The CDR3 DNA reads TGTGCCAGCAGCTTAGCGGGCGATTCACCCCTCCACTTT.

This chain connects TRBV7-2 to TRBJ2-7, with TRBD2 matching 9 bases. After removal of 4 bases from V and 3 bases from J, the junction contained 10 bases not matched to a gene. The CDR3 length is 16 residues. Germline V lookup: CDR1 SGHTA, CDR2 FQGNSA. The CDR3 here is CASSSRVGRGGYEQYF. The CDR3 DNA reads TGTGCCAGCAGCTCCCGGGTGGGGCGGGGGGGCTACGAGCAGTACTTC.

The sample holds one count of this clone. The chain carries TRBV6-1 and TRBJ1-6; D is unresolved. V lost 8 bases and J 9 bases, leaving 20 bases between the germline ends. Per the germline V gene, CDR1 is MNHNS and CDR2 is SASEGT. The CDR3 length is 15 residues. This CDR3 is CASSEGSTRTSPLHF. CDR3 sequence (DNA): TGTGCCAGCTCTGAGGGATCTACGAGGACTTCACCCCTCCACTTT.

The V gene is TRBV4-1, the J gene TRBJ2-7, with 8 bases identical to TRBD2. Germline CDR1 MGHRA, CDR2 YSYEKL. The CDR3 covers 16 residues. Trimming took 1 base from V and 5 from J; bases not matched to a gene: 10. This CDR3 reads CASSQVRAGGTHEQYF. The CDR3 coding sequence is TGCGCCAGCAGCCAAGTACGGGCGGGAGGAACCCACGAGCAGTACTTC.

The chain is built from TRBV25-1 and TRBJ1-6; possibly TRBD1 for D (5 bases). V shed 4 bases and J shed 8 bases, with 15 bases lying between them. CDR1 is MGHDK, CDR2 SYGVNS, per germline. This CDR3 contains 15 residues. For the CDR3, the DNA is TGTGCCAGCAGTGTTGGGGCCCTGGGGTATTCACCCCTCCACTTT. This translates into CASSVGALGYSPLHF.

The V call is TRBV4-3, the J call TRBJ1-2; D call uncertain. This CDR3 contains 14 residues. The germline V gene has CDR1 LGHNA and CDR2 YSLEER. V gave up 5 bases and J gave up 4 bases, with 14 bases separating them. CDR3 amino acids: CASSSGELVYGYTF. In nucleotides, the CDR3 is TGCGCCAGCAGCTCGGGAGAATTGGTCTATGGCTACACCTTC.

The rearrangement links TRBV4-3 to TRBJ1-2; D perhaps matches TRBD1 (6 bases). This CDR3 has 13 residues. The germline CDR1 and CDR2 sequences are LGHNA and YSLEER. V lost 0 bases to trimming and J lost 7 bases, with 9 bases between them. This CDR3 reads CASSQDGRGGYTF. The CDR3 DNA sequence: TGCGCCAGCAGCCAAGACGGCAGGGGTGGCTACACCTTC.